These T cell receptor beta chains were read from a single sample in a study of cytomegalovirus exposure and HLA in healthy donors. Method: immunoSEQ multiplex PCR; TCRdb's copy keeps in-frame clones and lacks some. This sample contains roughly 55,000 clones. Sequencing was done on a sample of PBMCs. All receptors come from a man aged 50 to 60 in good health and CMV-seropositive. Both conserved end residues are part of each CDR3. Fields, in order: J gene, clone size, V gene, CDR3 protein. Clone size is given for some rows only: seen once, a few or many times, or a class if the clone is expanded.

TRBJ1-2,.,TRBV7-2,CASSLSFGEGRYGYTF
TRBJ2-5,.,TRBV5-1,CASSSGQETQYF
TRBJ1-3,.,TRBV2,CASGLKTVSGNTIYF
TRBJ2-7,.,TRBV7-2,CASSLDISYEQYF
TRBJ2-7,.,TRBV5-1,CASSLGQVSYEQYF
TRBJ2-7,.,TRBV18,CASSLRQGRAYEQYF
TRBJ1-5,.,TRBV4-1,CASSLKGGGTQPQHF
TRBJ2-6,.,TRBV28,CASSWGQGARGANVLTF
TRBJ2-1,.,TRBV7-9,CASSLERGDEQFF
TRBJ2-7,.,TRBV27,CASSSQRTSTPYEQYF
TRBJ1-6,.,TRBV5-8,CASSLVAGGSYNSPLHF
TRBJ2-2,.,TRBV27,CASSSYTGELFF
TRBJ2-1,.,TRBV29-1,CSVYTGGAGGNEQFF
TRBJ1-5,.,TRBV6-5,CASRDRERDQPQHF
TRBJ2-3,.,TRBV4-3,CASSQDHGQGSGTQYF
TRBJ1-1,.,TRBV18,CASSPRGGSQDTEAFF
TRBJ1-5,.,TRBV19,CASSWAWGLNQPQHF
TRBJ1-1,.,TRBV7-2,CASSLDSAGTEAFF
TRBJ2-7,.,TRBV18,CASSQDGGPRQYF
TRBJ2-3,.,TRBV4-3,CASSTGLGTQYF
TRBJ2-2,.,TRBV14,CASSRRQVNTGELFF
TRBJ2-7,.,TRBV15,CATSRESRTEPYEQYF
TRBJ2-3,.,TRBV4-2,CASSQGQGVADTQYF
TRBJ1-2,.,TRBV5-1,CASSSTGDNYGYTF
TRBJ1-2,.,TRBV5-5,CASSSSPGQGNYGYTF
TRBJ1-1,.,TRBV9,CASSVLETEAFF
TRBJ1-6,.,TRBV6-1,CASSEVSPGNSPLHF
TRBJ1-1,.,TRBV6-6,CASSYPTGHNTEAFF
TRBJ2-1,.,TRBV20-1,CSPTLGEQFF
TRBJ2-3,.,TRBV6-5,CASSYPGGGGKDTQYF
TRBJ2-3,.,TRBV19,CAPVGGEREPDTQYF
TRBJ1-5,.,TRBV2,CASSEDRGAQPQHF
TRBJ1-1,.,TRBV15,CATSRKQGTEAFF
TRBJ1-5,.,TRBV28,CASSLLTGANQPQHF
TRBJ2-5,.,TRBV6-5,CASSQGQGQYF
TRBJ1-1,.,TRBV6-5,CASSITGSGGHYAFF
TRBJ2-2,.,TRBV19,CASSDRNTGELFF
TRBJ2-7,medium-sized,TRBV27,CASSFGGGSYEQYF
TRBJ1-2,.,TRBV27,CASSHGQGDGYTF
TRBJ1-1,.,TRBV19,CASSTTGAGDTEAFF
TRBJ2-1,.,TRBV4-3,CASSQEGTGGWYEQFF
TRBJ1-2,.,TRBV5-4,CASSSGDRNYGYTF
TRBJ2-7,.,TRBV7-2,CASSLPTGWAYEQYF
TRBJ1-1,.,TRBV11-1,CASRARMNTEAFF
TRBJ2-3,.,TRBV5-1,CASSFASGLTDTQYF
TRBJ2-3,.,TRBV19,CASTLGLAGGLDTQYF
TRBJ2-3,.,TRBV6-5,CASTRLAGSDTQYF
TRBJ1-1,.,TRBV19,CASTSPQGNTEAFF
TRBJ2-2,.,TRBV18,CASSPLPRNTGELFF
TRBJ1-2,.,TRBV18,CASSPPSKSGYTF
TRBJ1-6,.,TRBV6-1,CASSKDRDSPLHF
TRBJ2-5,.,TRBV5-1,CASSLRWDYQEAQYF
TRBJ1-2,.,TRBV5-4,CASSEGQGALGDYGYTF